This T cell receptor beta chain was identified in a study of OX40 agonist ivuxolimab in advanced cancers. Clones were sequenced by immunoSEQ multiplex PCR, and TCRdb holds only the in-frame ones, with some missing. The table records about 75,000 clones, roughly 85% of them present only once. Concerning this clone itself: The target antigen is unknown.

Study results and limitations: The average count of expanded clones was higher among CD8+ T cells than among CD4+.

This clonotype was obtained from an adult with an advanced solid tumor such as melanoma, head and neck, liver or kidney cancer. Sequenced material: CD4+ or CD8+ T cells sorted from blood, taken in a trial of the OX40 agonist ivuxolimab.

DNA of the CDR3: TGTGCCAGCAGCCCCCGGGGGGGAACTTCCTACGAGCAGTACTTC. It translates to CASSPRGGTSYEQYF. This sequence joins TRBV11-2 and TRBJ2-7; 8 bases match TRBD2. Germline V gene sequence: CDR1 SGHAT, CDR2 FQNNGV. The CDR3 loop spans 15 amino acids. V dropped 5 bases and J dropped 1; count of bases not matched to a gene: 7.